The entry that follows covers one T cell receptor (beta chain) sequence. This record belongs to a study of blood T cell repertoires in COVID-19. Profiling relied on immunoSEQ multiplex PCR, and the TCRdb table lists in-frame clones only, not all of them. Of about 200,000 clones detected, about 83% appear once; the ten largest clones hold approximately 6.2%. The trim removed 2 bases at V and 7 bases at J, leaving 13 bases unmatched. The CDR3 covers 17 residues. Germline CDR1 MNHEY, CDR2 SMNVEV (reference sequence). The V call is TRBV27, the J call TRBJ1-5; 8 positions agree with TRBD1. Sequenced sample: peripheral blood. This clonotype was obtained from a man aged 60 to 75 who had recovered from COVID-19. The CDR3 sequence: CASSLQPDRGISQPQHF. Here the CDR3 DNA reads TGTGCCAGCAGTTTACAGCCCGACAGGGGTATTAGCCAGCCCCAGCATTTT.